These 23 T cell receptor beta chains were sequenced from one sample in a study of graft-versus-host responses after intestinal transplantation (dated by TCRdb to the early 2020s). The antigens of these receptors remain unknown. The library came from the immunoSEQ multiplex PCR assay. TCRdb holds this immuneACCESS table with in-frame rearrangements only. Some clones are missing; in checked studies, unresolved V genes explain under half, and the rest has no known cause. The sample data list around 88,000 clones, and 75% to 90% of these were observed just once. The ten largest account for 17% of the sample. This sample's time point label indicates: cells obtained before transplantation from donor or recipient. The sample here was unstimulated CD8+ T cells sorted from spleen or lymph node cells, taken before intestinal transplant. The receptors derive from a human donor who received an intestinal transplant.

Points on this clone: Other DNA sequences within the sample encode an identical CDR3. This rearrangement joins TRBV5-4 to TRBJ2-2; D is ambiguous. Trimming cost V 2 bases and J 3 bases, with 2 bases left between them. CDR1 is SGHNT and CDR2 is YYREEE in the germline V gene (reference sequence). This CDR3 has 12 residues. The CDR3 region is CASSLDTGELFF. The CDR3 nucleotides are TGTGCCAGCAGCTTAGACACCGGGGAGCTGTTTTTT.

The chain carries TRBV4-1 and TRBJ1-4, with TRBD1 matching over 10 bases. Germline assignment: CDR1 MGHRA and CDR2 YSYEKL. The CDR3 totals 21 residues. With V trimmed by 3 bases and J by 8 bases, 24 bases remained unmatched. As DNA, the CDR3 is TGCGCCAGCAGCCATCCCCGATACGGGACAGGGGTTCTCTTAGCACGAGAAAAACTGTTTTTT. This codes for CASSHPRYGTGVLLAREKLFF.

CDR3 nucleotides: TGTGCCAGCAGTTACTCTACAGAGTACTACGAGCAGTACTTC. As protein: CASSYSTEYYEQYF. This sequence joins TRBV6-5 and TRBJ2-5, with D uncertain. The J call may be wrong; the DNA end is better matched by TRBJ2-7. This CDR3 spans 14 amino acids. In germline, CDR1 is MNHEY, CDR2 SVGAGI.

The chain employs TRBV6-6 and TRBJ2-7; perhaps TRBD1 as D (6 bases). V gave up 0 bases and J gave up 3 bases, with 15 bases separating them. Germline-derived CDR1 and CDR2 are MNHNY and SVGAGI (reference sequence). The CDR3 sequence is 16 residues long. CDR3 region: CASSYSVQGPNYEQYF. DNA for the CDR3: TGTGCCAGCAGTTACTCCGTACAGGGCCCAAACTACGAGCAGTACTTC.

J is TRBJ1-2 and V is TRBV7-2; TRBD1 is a possible D gene (5 bases). V was pared by 6 bases and J by 8 bases, with 16 bases between. From germline, CDR1 is SGHTA and CDR2 FQGNSA. The CDR3 has 13 residues. The CDR3 here is CASRYRLTYGYTF. For the CDR3, the DNA is TGTGCCAGCAGGTACAGGCTGACCTACGGCTACACCTTC. Looking up the rest from reference TRBV7-2 and TRBJ1-2 gives the full variable domain: GAGVSQSPSNKVTEKGKDVELRCDPISGHTALYWYRQSLGQGLEFLIYFQGNSAPDKSGLPSDRFSAERTGGSVSTLTIQRTQQEDSAVYLCASRYRLTYGYTFGSGTRLTVV.

The rearrangement joins TRBV27 to TRBJ1-4; D is uncertain. Germline V lookup: CDR1 MNHEY, CDR2 SMNVEV (reference sequence). With 4 bases removed from V and 0 bases from J, the gap between germline ends came to 9 bases. The CDR3 runs 15 residues. In DNA form, the CDR3 reads TGTGCCAGCAGTTACCTATTTTCAACTAATGAAAAACTGTTTTTT. Protein product: CASSYLFSTNEKLFF. The full variable domain, its missing parts supplied by reference TRBV27 and TRBJ1-4, is EAQVTQNPRYLITVTGKKLTVTCSQNMNHEYMSWYRQDPGLGLRQIYYSMNVEVTDKGDVPEGYKVSRKEKRNFPLILESPSPNQTSLYFCASSYLFSTNEKLFFGSGTQLSVL.

This clone was seen a handful of times. The chain links TRBV4-1 to TRBJ2-5; TRBD2 matches 8 bases. The ends lost 6 bases at V and 5 bases at J; junction bases unmatched: 8. Looked up from germline, CDR1 is MGHRA and CDR2 is YSYEKL. The CDR3 extends over 14 amino acids. The CDR3 loop is CASRAGLADETQYF. In nucleotides, the CDR3 is TGCGCCAGCAGGGCCGGACTAGCAGACGAGACCCAGTACTTC.

The chain uses TRBV21-1 and TRBJ1-4. TRBV21-1 is marked as a pseudogene. CDR3 size: 13 residues. CDR3 residues: CASSQGLNEKLFF. CDR3 nucleotides: TGTGCCAGCAGCCAAGGTCTTAATGAAAAACTGTTTTTT.

The rearrangement links TRBV6-4 to TRBJ1-1; D is ambiguous. CDR3 length: 14 residues. The V end was cut by 6 bases, the J end by 0 bases, with 11 bases between. The germline CDR1 and CDR2 sequences are MRHNA and SNTAGT. For the CDR3, the DNA is TGTGCCAGCAGGAAGGGTTTGATGAACACTGAAGCTTTCTTT. The encoded protein is CASRKGLMNTEAFF.

The chain employs TRBV29-1 and TRBJ2-1; 8 bases are shared with TRBD1. V dropped 4 bases and J dropped 5; count of bases not matched to a gene: 4. Germline CDR1 and CDR2: SQVTM and ANQGSEA. The CDR3 totals 13 residues. The CDR3 region has the DNA TGCAGCGTTGCAGGGGGCCTCAACAATGAGCAGTTCTTC. Protein product: CSVAGGLNNEQFF.

This clone was found once. The chain has TRBV9 and TRBJ2-5, with TRBD1 identical over 9 bases. V shed 3 bases and J 3 bases; nucleotides not matched to a gene: 3. CDR1 is SGDLS and CDR2 is YYNGEE in the germline V gene. This CDR3 comprises 14 residues. The CDR3 here is CASSAQGAEETQYF. The CDR3 DNA reads as TGTGCCAGCAGCGCACAGGGGGCGGAAGAGACCCAGTACTTC.

This clone has only a few counts. The V gene is TRBV6-1, the J gene TRBJ2-7; 11 nucleotides align to TRBD2. The length of the CDR3 is 14 residues. V lost 6 bases and J lost 4; bases outside the gene matches: 5. The germline V gene has CDR1 MNHNS and CDR2 SASEGT. CDR3 in amino acids: CASSLTSGSYEQYF. The DNA for the CDR3 is TGTGCCAGCAGCCTTACTAGCGGGAGTTACGAGCAGTACTTC.

The chain links TRBV5-1 to TRBJ1-3, with D unclear. CDR1 is SGHRS and CDR2 is YFSETQ in the germline V gene. Trimming removed 5 bases at V and 0 bases at J, with 9 bases between. The CDR3 spans 14 residues. As DNA, the CDR3 is TGCGCCAGCAGTGACTACCTCTCTGGAAACACCATATATTTT. Translated, it gives CASSDYLSGNTIYF.

The chain couples TRBV13 to TRBJ1-5; unclear D gene. The CDR3 covers 16 residues. Germline V gene lookup returns CDR1 PRHDT and CDR2 FYEKMQ (reference sequence). Trimming stripped 0 bases from V and 5 bases from J, with 14 bases between. The CDR3 sequence is CASSLGPVNRDQPQHF. Here the CDR3 DNA reads TGTGCCAGCAGCTTAGGCCCGGTGAACCGGGATCAGCCCCAGCATTTT.

The chain uses TRBV9 and TRBJ2-2; TRBD2 matches at 12 bases. The germline gives CDR1 SGDLS, CDR2 YYNGEE. The J segment lost 7 bases and the V segment lost 3 bases, leaving 1 base of the junction unmatched. There are 14 residues in the CDR3. CDR3 sequence reads: CASSAGLAGGELFF. The DNA for the CDR3 is TGTGCCAGCAGCGCGGGACTAGCGGGCGGGGAGCTGTTTTTT.

The V gene is TRBV6-5, the J gene TRBJ1-2; unclear D gene. This CDR3 region has 15 residues. Per germline, CDR1 MNHEY and CDR2 SVGAGI. The V gene lost 6 bases and the J gene lost 0 bases, with 14 bases spanning the gap. CDR3 coding DNA: TGTGCCAGCAGCTTTACGGCCGCTACTAACTATGGCTACACCTTC. Protein sequence: CASSFTAATNYGYTF.

The chain combines TRBV5-1 with TRBJ2-7; TRBD1 or TRBD2 may be the D gene (5 bases each). This CDR3 contains 14 residues. Germline lookup yields CDR1 SGHRS and CDR2 YFSETQ. Trimming pared 4 bases from V and 2 bases from J, leaving 13 bases between. CDR3 residues: CASSIGTVTYEQYF. The CDR3 DNA sequence: TGCGCCAGCAGCATAGGGACGGTTACCTACGAGCAGTACTTC.

J is TRBJ1-1 and V is TRBV5-1; TRBD1 matches 8 bases. The germline V gene has CDR1 SGHRS and CDR2 YFSETQ. The CDR3 spans 16 residues. Trimming at V came to 1 base and at J to 4 bases, leaving 9 bases not matched to a gene. CDR3 nucleotide sequence: TGCGCCAGCAGCTTGTCGCAGGGGGCGAGGGCCACTGAAGCTTTCTTT. Translation gives CASSLSQGARATEAFF.

This clone was seen once. V and J are TRBV7-9 and TRBJ2-7; TRBD2 agrees at 8 bases. Trimming took 0 bases from V and 1 from J; bases not matched to a gene: 8. The CDR3 contains 17 residues. From germline, CDR1 is SEHNR and CDR2 FQNEAQ (reference sequence). CDR3 protein: CASSLAMVAGTSYEQYF. CDR3 DNA sequence: TGTGCCAGCAGCTTAGCAATGGTAGCGGGAACGTCCTACGAGCAGTACTTC.

This sequence joins TRBV28 and TRBJ1-5, with D possibly matching TRBD1 (5 bases). The germline V and J ends were trimmed by 4 bases and 0 bases, with 7 bases remaining between them. CDR1 is MDHEN, CDR2 SYDVKM, per germline. This CDR3 has 14 residues. The CDR3 reads CASSSGYSNQPQHF. In DNA, the CDR3 is TGTGCCAGCAGTTCAGGGTATAGCAATCAGCCCCAGCATTTT. The full variable domain, with the rest looked up from reference TRBV28 and TRBJ1-5, is DVKVTQSSRYLVKRTGEKVFLECVQDMDHENMFWYRQDPGLGLRLIYFSYDVKMKEKGDIPEGYSVSREKKERFSLILESASTNQTSMYLCASSSGYSNQPQHFGDGTRLSIL.

This clone was detected only once. The V gene is TRBV5-4, the J gene TRBJ2-3, with a possible D match to TRBD2 (6 bases). CDR1 SGHNT and CDR2 YYREEE come from the germline V gene (reference sequence). The CDR3 has 15 residues. V was clipped by 3 bases and J by 5 bases, with 16 bases between them. CDR3 nucleotide sequence: TGTGCCAGCAGCTCAGCGGAGATCGGGGGAGATACGCAGTATTTT. As protein: CASSSAEIGGDTQYF. Based on the CDR3 plus reference TRBV5-4 and TRBJ2-3, the full variable domain is ETGVTQSPTHLIKTRGQQVTLRCSSQSGHNTVSWYQQALGQGPQFIFQYYREEENGRGNFPPRFSGLQFPNYSSELNVNALELDDSALYLCASSSAEIGGDTQYFGPGTRLTVL.

The CDR3 reads CASSVPGQGLNTEAFF. CDR3 DNA: TGTGCCAGCAGTGTCCCGGGACAGGGGTTGAACACTGAAGCTTTCTTT. The gene calls are TRBV2 and TRBJ1-1, with 10 bases aligning to TRBD1. The V segment lost 4 bases and the J segment 0 bases; nucleotides outside the gene matches: 5. The germline gives CDR1 SNHLY, CDR2 FYNNEI. CDR3 length: 16 amino acids.

The rearrangement uses TRBV6-1 and TRBJ2-2; 11 bases map to TRBD1. CDR1 and CDR2 from the germline V gene are MNHNS and SASEGT. CDR3 length: 15 residues. The V gene end was trimmed by 6 bases and the J gene end by 3 bases; junction bases not matched to a gene: 3. CDR3 nucleotides: TGTGCCAGCAGAGGGGGACAGGGGGACACCGGGGAGCTGTTTTTT. The encoded protein is CASRGGQGDTGELFF.